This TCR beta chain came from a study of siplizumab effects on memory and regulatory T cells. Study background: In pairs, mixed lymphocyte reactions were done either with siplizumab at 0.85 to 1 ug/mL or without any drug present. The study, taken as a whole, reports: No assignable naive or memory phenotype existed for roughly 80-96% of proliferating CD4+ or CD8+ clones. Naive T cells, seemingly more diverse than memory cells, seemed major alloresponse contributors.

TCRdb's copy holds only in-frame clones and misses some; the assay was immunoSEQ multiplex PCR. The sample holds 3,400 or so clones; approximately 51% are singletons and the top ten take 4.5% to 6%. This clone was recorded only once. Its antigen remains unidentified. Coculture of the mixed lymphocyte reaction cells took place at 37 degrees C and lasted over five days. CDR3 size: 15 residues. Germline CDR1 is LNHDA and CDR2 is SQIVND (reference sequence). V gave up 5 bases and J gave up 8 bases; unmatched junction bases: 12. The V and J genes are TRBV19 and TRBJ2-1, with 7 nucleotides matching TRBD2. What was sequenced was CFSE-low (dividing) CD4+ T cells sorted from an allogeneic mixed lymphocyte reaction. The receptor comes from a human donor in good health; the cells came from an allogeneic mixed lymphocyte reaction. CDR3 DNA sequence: TGTGCCAGTAGTCCCACGCGGGGGAGCGTCTATGAGCAGTTCTTC. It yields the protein CASSPTRGSVYEQFF.